The rows below give T cell receptor beta chains drawn from one sample of a study of cytomegalovirus exposure and HLA in healthy donors. TCRdb's table, derived via immunoSEQ multiplex PCR, lists solely in-frame clones and lacks some. The sample holds 49,000 or so clones, around 85% seen once. The sequenced material came from PBMCs. All receptors come from a boy aged 5-17 years in good health and CMV-seropositive. CDR3s include the opening cysteine and the closing phenylalanine or tryptophan. The order of the fields is V gene, J gene, D gene, clone size, CDR3 protein, CDR3 DNA. D genes are given only for firm matches. Size values are once, few and many counts, or a class for expanded clones, and some rows have none.

TRBV6-1	TRBJ2-3	TRBD2	NA	CASSDSGGPDTQYF	TGTGCCAGCAGTGACAGCGGGGGACCAGATACGCAGTATTTT
TRBV7-9	TRBJ2-3	TRBD1	NA	CASSLAGQELIYTDTQYF	TGTGCCAGCAGCTTAGCCGGACAGGAACTTATATACACAGATACGCAGTATTTT
TRBV19	TRBJ1-1	NA	once	CASSIGGPLFTEAFF	TGTGCCAGTAGTATAGGTGGGCCGCTTTTTACTGAAGCTTTCTTT
TRBV27	TRBJ2-7	TRBD1	few	CASSYRGSYEQYF	TGTGCCAGCAGTTACAGGGGTTCCTACGAGCAGTACTTC
TRBV6-5	TRBJ1-4	TRBD1	NA	CASRDEGAKEKLFF	TGTGCCAGCAGGGATGAGGGGGCCAAAGAAAAACTGTTTTTT
TRBV7-2	TRBJ2-7	TRBD1	NA	CASSARDRSYEQYF	TGTGCCAGCAGCGCCCGGGACAGGTCCTACGAGCAGTACTTC
TRBV5-4	TRBJ2-2	NA	NA	CASSFGGRGTGELFF	TGTGCCAGCAGCTTCGGGGGGCGCGGCACCGGGGAGCTGTTTTTT
TRBV7-3	TRBJ2-5	NA	once	CASSHGGPQETQYF	TGTGCCAGCAGCCACGGGGGGCCCCAAGAGACCCAGTACTTC
TRBV29-1	TRBJ2-7	NA	NA	CSVDEGLDYEQYF	TGCAGCGTTGACGAGGGACTGGACTACGAGCAGTACTTC
TRBV7-9	TRBJ2-5	NA	NA	CASSLVGFQETQYF	TGTGCCAGCAGCTTAGTCGGGTTTCAAGAGACCCAGTACTTC
TRBV21-1	TRBJ2-3	NA	NA	CASNILLLAGGWSTDTQYF	TGTGCCAGCAACATTCTACTTTTAGCGGGGGGGTGGAGCACAGATACGCAGTATTTT
TRBV27	TRBJ2-7	NA	NA	CASRPGQRYEQYF	TGTGCCAGCAGACCTGGACAGCGCTACGAGCAGTACTTC
TRBV7-3	TRBJ1-1	NA	NA	CASSLNGGEAFF	TGTGCCAGCAGCTTAAACGGAGGTGAAGCTTTCTTT
TRBV15	TRBJ2-7	NA	NA	CATSSRTPSSYEQYF	TGTGCCACCAGCTCCCGGACACCGTCCTCCTACGAGCAGTACTTC
TRBV10-1	TRBJ2-3	NA	NA	CASSEGAGTQYF	TGCGCCAGCAGTGAGGGCGCAGGCACGCAGTATTTT
TRBV7-8	TRBJ2-1	NA	NA	CASSEKRVLPYNEQFF	TGTGCCAGCAGCGAAAAGAGGGTGCTGCCCTACAATGAGCAGTTCTTC
TRBV15	TRBJ2-7	TRBD1	NA	CATSRYGQGANEQYF	TGTGCCACCAGCAGATACGGACAGGGGGCCAACGAGCAGTACTTC
TRBV12-5	TRBJ2-4	TRBD1	NA	CASGLGTGLTRAKNIQYF	TGTGCTAGTGGTTTGGGGACAGGGTTGACGAGGGCCAAAAACATTCAGTACTTC
TRBV5-1	TRBJ2-1	NA	NA	CASRSGIEQFF	TGCGCCAGCAGAAGCGGAATTGAGCAGTTCTTC
TRBV6-1	TRBJ2-7	NA	NA	CASSLIYEQYF	TGTGCCAGCAGCCTTATTTACGAGCAGTACTTC
TRBV5-6	TRBJ1-1	NA	NA	CASSLAGSENTEAFF	TGTGCCAGCAGCTTGGCCGGGTCGGAGAACACTGAAGCTTTCTTT
TRBV5-8	TRBJ2-1	TRBD1	NA	CASSPDRGNEQFF	TGTGCCAGCAGCCCGGACAGGGGTAATGAGCAGTTCTTC
TRBV7-9	TRBJ1-1	NA	NA	CASSLEPRGTEAFF	TGTGCCAGCAGCTTAGAACCCAGGGGAACTGAAGCTTTCTTT
TRBV21-1	TRBJ2-5	NA	NA	CASSVRDRDQETQYF	TGTGCCAGCAGCGTACGGGACAGGGACCAAGAGACCCAGTACTTC
TRBV7-3	TRBJ2-1	TRBD2	NA	CASSDSGTSGHNEQFF	TGTGCCAGCAGCGATTCCGGGACTAGCGGACACAATGAGCAGTTCTTC
TRBV7-2	TRBJ1-1	TRBD1	NA	CASSLGTVKTPVTEAFF	TGTGCCAGCAGCCTAGGGACAGTCAAAACGCCCGTCACTGAAGCTTTCTTT
TRBV9	TRBJ2-5	NA	NA	CASSVAGSQETQYF	TGTGCCAGCAGCGTAGCGGGGTCACAAGAGACCCAGTACTTC
TRBV7-9	TRBJ1-1	NA	NA	CASSQVGDHTEAFF	TGTGCCAGCAGTCAAGTCGGGGATCACACTGAAGCTTTCTTT
TRBV29-1	TRBJ2-1	TRBD1	NA	CSVEGPTGSSYNEQFF	TGCAGCGTTGAGGGTCCGACAGGGAGCTCCTACAATGAGCAGTTCTTC
TRBV29-1	TRBJ2-1	NA	few	CAWWQYNEQFF	TGTGCATGGTGGCAATACAATGAGCAGTTCTTC
TRBV20-1	TRBJ1-6	NA	once	CSARGLRAFHF	TGCAGTGCTAGGGGACTCCGGGCCTTCCACTTT
TRBV7-3	TRBJ2-3	NA	NA	CASSLDRVTSTDTQYF	TGTGCCAGCAGTCTAGATCGGGTGACTAGCACAGATACGCAGTATTTT
TRBV5-1	TRBJ2-7	NA	once	CASSLAYSYEQYF	TGCGCCAGCAGCTTAGCGTATTCCTACGAGCAGTACTTC
TRBV19	TRBJ2-3	NA	NA	CASSVLFPPTDTQYF	TGTGCCAGTAGTGTCCTATTTCCCCCCACAGATACGCAGTATTTT
TRBV7-8	TRBJ1-1	TRBD1	NA	CASSSDRGGLGTEAFF	TGTGCCAGCAGCTCCGACAGGGGAGGTCTGGGCACTGAAGCTTTCTTT
TRBV4-2	TRBJ2-7	TRBD2	medium-sized	CASSQAQRGGIGQYF	TGTGCCAGCAGCCAAGCCCAGCGGGGGGGCATCGGGCAGTACTTC
TRBV5-4	TRBJ2-2	TRBD2	NA	CASSRLADTGELFF	TGTGCCAGCAGCCGACTAGCGGACACCGGGGAGCTGTTTTTT
TRBV7-9	TRBJ1-1	NA	few	CASQLRNTEAFF	TGTGCCAGCCAACTGAGAAACACTGAAGCTTTCTTT
TRBV4-1	TRBJ2-7	NA	NA	CASSQDPGQNYEQYF	TGCGCCAGCAGCCAAGATCCGGGACAAAACTACGAGCAGTACTTC
TRBV4-1	TRBJ1-3	NA	NA	CASSQPLEGEGDTIYF	TGCGCCAGCAGCCAACCCCTGGAAGGGGAGGGGGACACCATATATTTT
TRBV7-9	TRBJ1-2	NA	NA	CASSLFSLGYTF	TGTGCCAGCAGCTTATTTTCCTTGGGCTACACCTTC
TRBV5-4	TRBJ2-2	NA	NA	CASSLVGTGELFF	TGTGCCAGCAGCTTGGTCGGCACCGGGGAGCTGTTTTTT
TRBV6-1	TRBJ2-7	NA	few	CASSEARWYEQYF	TGTGCCAGCAGTGAAGCGCGCTGGTACGAGCAGTACTTC
TRBV4-1	TRBJ2-7	NA	NA	CASSQDVRYEQYF	TGCGCCAGCAGCCAAGATGTCCGCTACGAGCAGTACTTC
TRBV7-9	TRBJ1-1	NA	NA	CSSSRGPVGNTEAFF	TGTTCCAGCAGCCGAGGTCCGGTGGGGAACACTGAAGCTTTCTTT
TRBV5-5	TRBJ1-6	TRBD1	NA	CASSLIPRGQEGRPLHF	TGTGCCAGCAGCTTGATCCCTCGTGGACAGGAAGGCCGACCCCTCCACTTT
TRBV4-1	TRBJ2-6	NA	few	CASSQDPLWANVLTF	TGCGCCAGCAGCCAAGACCCATTGTGGGCCAACGTCCTGACTTTC
TRBV7-9	TRBJ2-1	TRBD2	NA	CASSPLGGDNEQFF	TGTGCCAGCAGCCCCCTGGGAGGGGACAATGAGCAGTTCTTC
TRBV29-1	TRBJ1-1	NA	NA	CSSLTGGTEAFF	TGCAGCTCTTTGACAGGTGGCACTGAAGCTTTCTTT
TRBV14	TRBJ1-4	NA	NA	CASSLSRGGKLFF	TGTGCCAGCAGCCTTTCTCGGGGGGGGAAACTGTTTTTT
TRBV12-5	TRBJ2-7	NA	NA	CASASGETYYEQYF	TGTGCTAGTGCCTCTGGGGAGACGTATTACGAGCAGTACTTC
TRBV6-5	TRBJ1-4	NA	NA	CASSYSGVLEKLFF	TGTGCCAGCAGTTACTCAGGGGTACTCGAAAAACTGTTTTTT
TRBV21-1	TRBJ1-2	NA	few	CASSDPETKGQGSGYTF	TGTGCCAGCAGTGATCCAGAGACAAAAGGACAGGGATCTGGCTACACCTTC
TRBV6-1	TRBJ2-1	NA	NA	CASSEKLLNEQFF	TGTGCCAGCAGTGAGAAACTCCTTAATGAGCAGTTCTTC